This T cell receptor (beta chain) was captured by sequencing in a study of T cells in Graves' hyperthyroidism and ophthalmopathy. Whole-study findings and limits: In simple terms, a model built on 13 V-J features told ophthalmopathy apart from stable hyperthyroidism. Most expanded thyroid clonotypes above 0.001 also appeared in blood.

The source material, RNA transcripts, was used to amplify TCR beta CDR3 regions. Primed by the HTBI set, a first-round RT-PCR was run on the TCR CDR3. TCRdb redid the calling of the multiplex PCR reads with MiXCR, one entry per CDR3 protein. The data show 450,000 to 650,000 distinct CDR3 sequences, around 14% seen once. Comment on this clonotype: The target antigen is unknown.

Germline CDR1 is DFQATT and CDR2 is SNEGSKA (reference sequence). This CDR3 is built from 14 residues. V was shortened by 0 bases and J by 4 bases, with 12 bases between the two germline ends. Under 3 months was the duration of disease in ophthalmopathy patients, who also had a Clinical Activity Score of at least 3 and a NOSPECS grade of at least 4. From roughly 9.2 ml of fresh peripheral blood, PBMCs were isolated. Input material: blood. The sequence was obtained from a woman between 18 and 29 years old with Graves' ophthalmopathy. The chain joins TRBV20-1 to TRBJ1-2; no clear D gene. CDR3 DNA sequence: TGCAGTGCTAGAGATTTCGAGGGAGTCTATGGCTACACCTTC. It specifies CSARDFEGVYGYTF.